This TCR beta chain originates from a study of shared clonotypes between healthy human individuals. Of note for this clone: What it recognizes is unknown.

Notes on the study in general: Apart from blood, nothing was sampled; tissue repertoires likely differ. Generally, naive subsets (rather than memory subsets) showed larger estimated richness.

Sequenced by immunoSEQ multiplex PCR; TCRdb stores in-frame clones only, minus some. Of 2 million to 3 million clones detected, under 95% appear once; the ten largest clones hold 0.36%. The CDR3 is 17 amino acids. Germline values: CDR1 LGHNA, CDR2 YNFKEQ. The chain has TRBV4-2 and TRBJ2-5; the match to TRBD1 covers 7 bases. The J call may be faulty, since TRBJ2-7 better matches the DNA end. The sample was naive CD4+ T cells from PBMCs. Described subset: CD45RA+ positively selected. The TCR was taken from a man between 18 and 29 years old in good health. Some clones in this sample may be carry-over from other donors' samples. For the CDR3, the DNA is TGTGCCAGCAGCCAAGAGACCCACAGGGGATTTTCCTACGAGCAGTACTTC. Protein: CASSQETHRGFSYEQYF.